Sequencing of this TCR beta chain was carried out in a study of molecular identifiers for immune sequencing clone quantification. Looking at the study overall: In the replicates, RNA derived from about 19,000 or 110,000 naive CD8 cells was divided into five parts, and four were sequenced. The study's findings and limits: The study reportedly detected spiked Jurkat TCR RNA from one cell among some 940,000 naive cells. A shared barcode on identical TCR molecules could lead to underestimated sizes for highly expanded clones.

With 6 bases removed from V and 4 bases from J, the gap between germline ends came to 7 bases. The CDR3 length is 12 residues. Germline CDR1 is ENHRY and CDR2 is SYGVKD. Bulk TCR libraries used previously described methods and listed TCR primers. Using its own MiXCR run on the PCR reads, TCRdb lists one record per CDR3 protein. The repertoire consists of some 35,000 distinct CDR3 sequences, with approximately 19% occurring once and the leading ten covering 0.9% to 1.2%. This clonotype was seen many times. Its specificity is not known. Sequenced input: naive CD8+ T cells from blood, with Jurkat cell RNA spiked in. As for subset: FACS-sorted CD8+CD4-CCR7+CD45RA+ naive T cells. The chain couples TRBV10-3 to TRBJ2-1; D not certain. This clonotype originated in a human donor in good health. Some libraries in this study had Jurkat cell RNA spiked in. This CDR3 reads CAIRSTYNEQFF. Here the CDR3 DNA reads TGTGCCATCAGGTCTACGTACAATGAGCAGTTCTTC.